This TCR beta chain appears in the sequencing data of a study of blood T cell repertoires in COVID-19. Across the whole study: From T cells, B-cell-depleted T cells, or PBMCs came the material, which was cDNA or gDNA.

With 2 bases clipped from V and 7 bases from J, the junction kept 6 bases outside the gene matches. This CDR3 has 15 residues. Germline CDR1 is KGHSH and CDR2 is LQKENI. The authors' processing: Reference gene primer amplification gave nucleated cell count estimates. Only in-frame clones appear in the TCRdb table, and some are missing; sequencing was by immunoSEQ multiplex PCR. V and J calls and clone size come straight from that table; D and trimming were deduced from the DNA. This sample has over 200,000 clones; about four fifths occur once, and the top ten carry around 6.5%. Cohort 3 donors were reported recovered after two negative PCRs, clearance, or symptom resolution.

The sequenced material came from PBMCs or T cells enriched from blood (not recorded which). The receptor comes from a woman aged 40 to 50 who had recovered from COVID-19. This rearrangement joins TRBV18 to TRBJ2-1; 9 nucleotides match TRBD1. The CDR3 protein is CASSPGGQGGNEQFF. CDR3 nucleotide sequence: TGTGCCAGCTCACCAGGGGGACAGGGTGGGAATGAGCAGTTCTTC.